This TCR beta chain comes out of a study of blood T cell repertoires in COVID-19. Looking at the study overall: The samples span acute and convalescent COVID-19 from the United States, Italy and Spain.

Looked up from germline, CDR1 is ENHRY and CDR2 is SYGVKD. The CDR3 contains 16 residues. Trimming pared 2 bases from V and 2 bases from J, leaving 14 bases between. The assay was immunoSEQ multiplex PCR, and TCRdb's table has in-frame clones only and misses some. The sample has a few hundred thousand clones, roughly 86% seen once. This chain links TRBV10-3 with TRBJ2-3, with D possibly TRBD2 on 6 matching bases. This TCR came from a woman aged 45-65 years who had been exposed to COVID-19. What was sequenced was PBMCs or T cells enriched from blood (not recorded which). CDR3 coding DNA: TGTGCCATCAGTGAGGGTGGCGGCGGGGTCACAGATACGCAGTATTTT. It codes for CAISEGGGGVTDTQYF.